This passage covers 15 T cell receptor beta chains from one sample sequenced in a study of T cells expressing NK-cell markers. TCRdb re-called the 5' RACE reads; every CDR3 protein appears as one record, without DNA. This sample contains roughly 170,000 distinct CDR3 sequences. The material sequenced was blood T cells: a sorted CD56 or NKG2C T cell subset, CD4+ or CD8+ T cells, or bulk PBMC T cells (not recorded which). The receptors here all came from a woman between 18 and 70 years old in good health.

The CDR3 sequence is CSAPRGTFYEQYF. The chain carries TRBV20-1 and TRBJ2-7; TCRdb calls TRBD2, which cannot be checked without DNA. CDR3 length equals 13 residues. In germline, CDR1 is DFQATT, CDR2 SNEGSKA (reference sequence).

J is TRBJ2-5 and V is TRBV29-1; TCRdb outputs TRBD2, but without DNA this stays unchecked. This CDR3 comprises 16 residues. Germline V lookup: CDR1 SQVTM, CDR2 ANQGSEA. The CDR3 is CSALPWDGSFQETQYF.

The chain links TRBV27 to TRBJ2-3. Germline CDR1 MNHEY, CDR2 SMNVEV (reference sequence). The CDR3 runs 12 residues. CDR3 sequence: CASSADADTQYF.

V usage is TRBV3-1 and J usage is TRBJ2-7; the D gene TCRdb calls, TRBD2, cannot be checked with no DNA. This CDR3 is 14 amino acids long. CDR1 is LGHDT and CDR2 is YNNKEL in the germline V gene (reference sequence). CDR3 protein: CASSQVVAGDEQYF.

V usage is TRBV7-2 and J usage is TRBJ1-1; absent DNA, TCRdb's TRBD1 call cannot be checked. This CDR3 has 15 amino acids. CDR1 SGHTA and CDR2 FQGNSA come from the germline V gene. The CDR3 is CASSSPESRATEAFF.

The chain couples TRBV27 to TRBJ2-1; there is no DNA to check the TCRdb D call of TRBD2. Germline loops: CDR1 MNHEY, CDR2 SMNVEV (reference sequence). The CDR3 sequence is 16 residues long. The CDR3 sequence is CASSRPHLTSVGEQFF.

This chain connects TRBV12-3 or TRBV12-4 to TRBJ1-2; TCRdb reports TRBD1, a call that lacks DNA to check it against. This CDR3 is built from 14 residues. The CDR3 loop reads CASSYRGENYGYTF.

V is TRBV5-1 and J is TRBJ2-1; the TCRdb D gene call, TRBD1, has no DNA to confirm it. The CDR3 is 14 residues long. Germline loops: CDR1 SGHRS, CDR2 YFSETQ. CDR3 sequence: CASSGETVLNEQFF.

The chain joins TRBV24-1 to TRBJ2-5; TCRdb's D call, TRBD1, is unchecked because there is no DNA. CDR1 and CDR2 (germline): KGHDR, SFDVKD. There are 11 residues in the CDR3. CDR3 loop: CATSQGETQYF.

The chain carries TRBV9 and TRBJ1-2. Per the germline V gene, CDR1 is SGDLS and CDR2 is YYNGEE. The CDR3 consists of 13 residues. The chain's CDR3 is CASSPWTDYGYTF. The variable domain in full, completed from reference TRBV9 and TRBJ1-2, reads DSGVTQTPKHLITATGQRVTLRCSPRSGDLSVYWYQQSLDQGLQFLIQYYNGEERAKGNILERFSAQQFPDLHSELNLSSLELGDSALYFCASSPWTDYGYTFGSGTRLTVV.

The chain carries TRBV29-1 and TRBJ2-5; the TCRdb call, TRBD1, lacks DNA for checking. This CDR3 region has 13 residues. The germline CDR1 and CDR2 sequences are SQVTM and ANQGSEA. CDR3 sequence reads: CSVVGRGEETQYF.

CDR3 in amino acids: CASSRSGQGTYEQYF. The chain combines TRBV5-1 with TRBJ2-7; the D call from TCRdb, TRBD1, cannot be confirmed without DNA. The germline CDR1 and CDR2 sequences are SGHRS and YFSETQ. This CDR3 spans 15 amino acids.

V is TRBV2 and J is TRBJ2-3. In germline, CDR1 is SNHLY, CDR2 FYNNEI. This CDR3 has 13 residues. The CDR3 sequence is CASSGASTDTQYF.

The chain carries TRBV2 and TRBJ2-1. Germline assignment: CDR1 SNHLY and CDR2 FYNNEI. The CDR3 contains 13 residues. CDR3 region: CASVGESYNEQFF.

V usage is TRBV10-3 and J usage is TRBJ2-7; the TRBD2 assignment by TCRdb is unverifiable without DNA. This CDR3 region has 14 residues. In germline, CDR1 is ENHRY, CDR2 SYGVKD. The CDR3 sequence: CAISWTSRNNEQYF.